What follows are 14 T cell receptor beta chains derived from one specimen sequenced in a study of CD8+ T cells in alopecia areata. cDNA prepared by RNA extraction and subsequent reverse transcription served as the template for sequencing. This table comes from immunoSEQ multiplex PCR, and its TCRdb copy is limited to in-frame clones, with some not included. The profile shows hundreds of thousands of clones, approximately 67% of them singletons. Treatment given: oral pan-JAK inhibitor, 5-10 mg twice daily. The specimen comprised CD4+ T cells sorted from blood, sampled at approximately week 45, from a patient treated with tofacitinib. The receptors here all came from a human donor with alopecia areata.

This clone was observed a handful of times. V is TRBV28 and J is TRBJ1-4, with TRBD1 matching 11 bases. Per germline, CDR1 MDHEN and CDR2 SYDVKM. The V gene end was trimmed by 7 bases and the J gene end by 7 bases; junction bases not matched to a gene: 8. The CDR3 runs 15 residues. Here the CDR3 DNA reads TGTGCCAGCACCTCCCGGACAGGGGGCGTTGAAAAACTGTTTTTT. It codes for CASTSRTGGVEKLFF.

J is TRBJ1-4 and V is TRBV29-1, with 9 bases lining up with TRBD1. Germline V gene data show CDR1 as SQVTM and CDR2 as ANQGSEA. V was pared by 6 bases and J by 7 bases, with 3 bases of the junction left unmatched. The CDR3 extends over 12 amino acids. The CDR3 DNA follows: TGCAGCGTAACGGACAGGGGTGAAAAACTGTTTTTT. This translates into CSVTDRGEKLFF.

The chain uses TRBV6-5 and TRBJ1-2; possibly TRBD1 for D (6 bases). V shed 5 bases and J shed 4 bases, with 17 bases lying between them. This CDR3 is built from 15 residues. Germline V gene lookup returns CDR1 MNHEY and CDR2 SVGAGI. DNA of the CDR3: TGTGCCAGCAGTCCGACAGGACCCTGGGGCTATGGCTACACCTTC. Translation gives CASSPTGPWGYGYTF.

The chain carries TRBV29-1 and TRBJ1-2; 8 bases fit TRBD1. This CDR3 comprises 17 residues. The V gene's germline CDR1 is SQVTM and CDR2 ANQGSEA. The trim removed 4 bases at V and 0 bases at J, leaving 13 bases unmatched. CDR3 coding DNA: TGCAGCGTTGCAGGCCAGGGACAGGCAAGGTCTAACTATGGCTACACCTTC. Amino acid sequence: CSVAGQGQARSNYGYTF.

The chain combines TRBV30 with TRBJ1-5; D is unclear. This CDR3 comprises 15 residues. Trimming took off 3 bases at V and 4 bases at J, with 16 bases between the two ends. Germline values: CDR1 GTSNPN, CDR2 SVGIG (reference sequence). The DNA of the CDR3 is TGTGCCTGGAGCAACCCGACGGGGTTAAATCAGCCCCAGCATTTT. Its translation is CAWSNPTGLNQPQHF.

J is TRBJ1-2 and V is TRBV2, with 9 nucleotides matching TRBD1. Germline V lookup: CDR1 SNHLY, CDR2 FYNNEI. This CDR3 spans 14 amino acids. V shed 6 bases, J shed 5 bases, and the junction held 7 bases outside the gene matches. The CDR3 region is CASRSGQGYYGYTF. The CDR3 DNA follows: TGTGCCAGCAGATCGGGACAGGGATATTATGGCTACACCTTC.

The rearrangement joins TRBV6-5 to TRBJ2-1, with 8 bases matching TRBD2. The V gene's germline CDR1 is MNHEY and CDR2 SVGAGI. CDR3 length equals 15 residues. The junction had 12 bases not matched to a gene; V was cut back by 7 bases and J by 7 bases. CDR3 protein: CASNRAGEGRNEQFF. The CDR3 nucleotides are TGTGCCAGCAACCGAGCGGGGGAAGGGAGAAATGAGCAGTTCTTC.

This sequence joins TRBV20-1 and TRBJ1-1, with D possibly matching TRBD1 (5 bases). The V gene's germline CDR1 is DFQATT and CDR2 SNEGSKA (reference sequence). V was cut by 6 bases and J by 9 bases, with 11 bases left in between. The CDR3 sequence is 10 residues long. CDR3 sequence reads: CSAGGDQAFF. The CDR3 DNA reads TGCAGTGCGGGAGGGGACCAAGCTTTCTTT.

The V and J genes are TRBV15 and TRBJ2-7, with D maybe TRBD1 (5 bases). Looked up from germline, CDR1 is LNHNV and CDR2 is YYDKDF (reference sequence). CDR3 length: 12 residues. The V end lost 2 bases, the J end lost 6 bases, and 8 bases lay between the germline ends. The DNA for the CDR3 is TGTGCCACCAGCAGACTAACAGGCGAGCAGTACTTC. Its protein is CATSRLTGEQYF. The full variable domain, rest sourced from reference TRBV15 and TRBJ2-7, is DAMVIQNPRYQVTQFGKPVTLSCSQTLNHNVMYWYQQKSSQAPKLLFHYYDKDFNNEADTPDNFQSRRPNTSFCFLDIRSPGLGDTAMYLCATSRLTGEQYFGPGTRLTVT.

CDR3 nucleotide sequence: TGTGCCAGCAGTCGGGGACAGGGATTATTTGGCTACACCTTC. It codes for CASSRGQGLFGYTF. This chain links TRBV2 with TRBJ1-2, with 9 positions matching TRBD1. V shed 5 bases and J 7 bases; nucleotides not matched to a gene: 8. This CDR3 comprises 14 residues. The germline CDR1 and CDR2 sequences are SNHLY and FYNNEI. Looking up the rest from reference TRBV2 and TRBJ1-2 gives the full variable domain: EPEVTQTPSHQVTQMGQEVILRCVPISNHLYFYWYRQILGQKVEFLVSFYNNEISEKSEIFDDQFSVERPDGSNFTLKIRSTKLEDSAMYFCASSRGQGLFGYTFGSGTRLTVV.

CDR3 protein: CASSLNTGVADTQYF. The CDR3 DNA reads as TGCGCCAGCAGCCTCAATACAGGGGTGGCAGATACGCAGTATTTT. The J gene is TRBJ2-3, the V gene TRBV5-1, with TRBD1 matching over 7 bases. The germline V gene has CDR1 SGHRS and CDR2 YFSETQ. The CDR3 covers 15 residues. Germline trimming cut 4 bases from V and 4 bases from J; bases unmatched to any gene: 9.

The chain recombines TRBV29-1 with TRBJ1-2; D not certain. Germline loops: CDR1 SQVTM, CDR2 ANQGSEA. V lost 7 bases, J lost 1 base, and 16 bases lay in between. The CDR3 length is 14 residues. In DNA form, the CDR3 reads TGCAGCGCGAGGGCGGCGGGCTTTAACTATGGCTACACCTTC. Translation gives CSARAAGFNYGYTF.

CDR3 residues: CASSLVEGYGYTF. The CDR3 region has the DNA TGTGCCAGCAGCTTAGTGGAGGGCTATGGCTACACCTTC. The chain combines TRBV7-2 with TRBJ1-2; D remains ambiguous. V was clipped by 1 base and J by 4 bases, with 7 bases between them. The germline V gene encodes CDR1 SGHTA and CDR2 FQGNSA. The CDR3 totals 13 residues.

The chain joins TRBV7-2 to TRBJ2-7; D unresolved. V shed 4 bases and J shed 5 bases, with 12 bases lying between them. This CDR3 is 13 amino acids long. Germline CDR1 SGHTA, CDR2 FQGNSA. Here the CDR3 DNA reads TGTGCCAGCAGCTCCGCCCCCGACCACGAGCAGTACTTC. Protein sequence: CASSSAPDHEQYF.